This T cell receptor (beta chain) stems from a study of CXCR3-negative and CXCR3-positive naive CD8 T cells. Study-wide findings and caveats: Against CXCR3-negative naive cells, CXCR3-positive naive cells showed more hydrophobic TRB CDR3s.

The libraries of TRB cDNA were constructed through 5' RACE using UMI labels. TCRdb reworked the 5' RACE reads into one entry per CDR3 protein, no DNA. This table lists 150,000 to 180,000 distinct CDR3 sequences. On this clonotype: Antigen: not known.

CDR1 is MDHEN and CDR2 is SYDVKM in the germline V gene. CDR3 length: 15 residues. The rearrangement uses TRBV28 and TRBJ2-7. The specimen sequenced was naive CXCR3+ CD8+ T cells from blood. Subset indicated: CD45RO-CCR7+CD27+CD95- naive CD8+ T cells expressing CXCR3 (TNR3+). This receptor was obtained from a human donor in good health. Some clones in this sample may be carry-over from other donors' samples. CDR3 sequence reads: CASSLFRRSSYEQYF. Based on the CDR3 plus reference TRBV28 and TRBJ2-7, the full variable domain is DVKVTQSSRYLVKRTGEKVFLECVQDMDHENMFWYRQDPGLGLRLIYFSYDVKMKEKGDIPEGYSVSREKKERFSLILESASTNQTSMYLCASSLFRRSSYEQYFGPGTRLTVT.